The present TCR beta chain was sequenced within a study of Tregs in tolerant kidney transplant recipients. Per the germline V gene, CDR1 is SGHRS and CDR2 is YFSETQ. With V trimmed by 0 bases and J by 6 bases, 6 bases remained unmatched. The CDR3 runs to 16 residues. Sequencing was performed with immunoSEQ multiplex PCR; in TCRdb, only in-frame clones are kept and a portion is missing. The sample contains 69,000 or so clones, around 90% of which appear only once. The source of this sequence is a human donor who received a combined kidney and bone marrow transplant. This sample comprised CD4+ T cells from blood, obtained before the transplant. The chain joins TRBV5-1 to TRBJ2-1, with TRBD2 identical over 10 bases. In DNA, the CDR3 is TGCGCCAGCAGCTTGGACGTAGCGGGAGGCGGCAATGAGCAGTTCTTC. It is translated as CASSLDVAGGGNEQFF.